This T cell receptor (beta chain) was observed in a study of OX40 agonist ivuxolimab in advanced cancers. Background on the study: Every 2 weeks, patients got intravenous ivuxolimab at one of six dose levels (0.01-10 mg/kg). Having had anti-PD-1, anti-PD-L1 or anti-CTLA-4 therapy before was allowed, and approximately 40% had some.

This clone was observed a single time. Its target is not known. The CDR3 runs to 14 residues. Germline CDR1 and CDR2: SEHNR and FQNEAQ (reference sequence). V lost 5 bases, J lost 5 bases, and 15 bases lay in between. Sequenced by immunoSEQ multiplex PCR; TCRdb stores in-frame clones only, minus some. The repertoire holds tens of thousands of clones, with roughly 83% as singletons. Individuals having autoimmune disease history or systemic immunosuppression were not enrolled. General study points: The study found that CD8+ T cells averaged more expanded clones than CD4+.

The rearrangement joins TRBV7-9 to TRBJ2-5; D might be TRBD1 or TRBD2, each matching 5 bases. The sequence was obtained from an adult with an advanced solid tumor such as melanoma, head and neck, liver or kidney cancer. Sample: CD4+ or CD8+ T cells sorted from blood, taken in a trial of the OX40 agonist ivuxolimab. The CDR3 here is CASSPRDPEETQYF. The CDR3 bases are TGTGCCAGCAGCCCCCGGGACCCAGAGGAGACCCAGTACTTC.